These T cell receptor beta chains were read from a single sample in a study of CD8 T cells in ankylosing spondylitis. TCRdb reprocessed the 5' RACE reads via MiXCR and lists one record per CDR3 protein. The sample carries approximately 220,000 distinct CDR3 sequences, over 9.5% recorded once. Sequencing input: blood, either unsorted or a sorted T cell fraction (not recorded which). The receptor source for this set is a male donor with ankylosing spondylitis or in good health (not recorded which). Each CDR3 is given with its conserved first and last residue. Each record gives: clone size, V gene, D gene, J gene, CDR3 DNA, CDR3 protein. The D gene is left open where the match is weak. A clone size is listed for some rows: how often the clone was seen (once, few, many), or a class if it is expanded.

NA	TRBV5-1	TRBD2	TRBJ2-3	TGCGCCAGCAGCTTGAGGTTGCTAGCGGGGGGGATACCGAATACGCAGTATTTT	CASSLRLLAGGIPNTQYF
many	TRBV29-1	NA	TRBJ2-1	TGCAGCGGGGGACGGGGCAATGAGCAGTTCTTC	CSGGRGNEQFF
NA	TRBV7-2	NA	TRBJ1-6	TGTGCCAGCAGCCCCAGGACTGAAACCAATTCACCCCTCCACTTT	CASSPRTETNSPLHF
many	TRBV5-1	NA	TRBJ2-2	TGCGCCAGCAGCTGGGACGGGAACACCGGGGAGCTGTTTTTT	CASSWDGNTGELFF
NA	TRBV9	NA	TRBJ1-6	TGTGCCAGCAGCGTACTTCAGAATTCAGGATCACCCCTCCACTTT	CASSVLQNSGSPLHF
many	TRBV6-1	TRBD1	TRBJ1-2	TGTGCCAGCACCCCTAGACAGGGGAACTATGGCTACACCTTC	CASTPRQGNYGYTF
many	TRBV7-7	TRBD1	TRBJ2-2	TGTGCTAGCAGACAGGGGACCCTCGGCGGGGAGCTGTTTTTT	CASRQGTLGGELFF
NA	TRBV5-6	NA	TRBJ2-3	TGTGCCAGCAGCTTTGAGAAGGCAAGCGCAGATACGCAGTATTTT	CASSFEKASADTQYF
NA	TRBV28	NA	TRBJ2-5	TGTGCCAGCAGTCGGCCCCCCAGACAGGAATCGGTGGTGGAGACCCAGTACTTC	CASSRPPRQESVVETQYF
many	TRBV20-1	NA	TRBJ1-1	TGCAGTGCCCTCATGGTGGGCACTGAAGCTTTCTTT	CSALMVGTEAFF
once	TRBV3-1	NA	TRBJ1-4	TGTGCCAGCAGCCGGACGACGGGGTCAACTAATGAAAAACTGTTTTTT	CASSRTTGSTNEKLFF
many	TRBV24-1	NA	TRBJ2-5	TGTGCCACCAGTGACCCCCGGGGCATGGAGACCCAGTACTTC	CATSDPRGMETQYF
many	TRBV19	TRBD2	TRBJ2-1	TGTGCCACCACCGATCGAACTAGCGGGGGGTTTCAGTTC	CATTDRTSGGFQF
NA	TRBV7-9	NA	TRBJ2-5	TGTGCCAGCAGCTCGTATGAAGAGACCCAGTACTTC	CASSSYEETQYF
NA	TRBV2	TRBD1	TRBJ2-2	TGTGCCACCAGCGACAGGGGGGTCGCCGGGGAGCTGTTTTTT	CATSDRGVAGELFF
few	TRBV5-1	NA	TRBJ1-6	TGCGCCAGCAAGGCGCAGTTGAGCTCCTATAATTCACCCCTCCACTTT	CASKAQLSSYNSPLHF
many	TRBV12-3/TRBV12-4	TRBD2	TRBJ2-3	TGTGCCAGCAGTTCCCAGGTCGGGGGGGGGCCTCGAACAGATACGCAGTATTTT	CASSSQVGGGPRTDTQYF
many	TRBV12-3/TRBV12-4	NA	TRBJ2-3	TGTGCCAGCGGGGTGGCCACAGATACGCAGTATTTT	CASGVATDTQYF
NA	TRBV20-1	TRBD1	TRBJ2-5	TGCAGTGCTAGGGTACCGGCGGGGACAGGGGGTCAAGAGACCCAGTACTTC	CSARVPAGTGGQETQYF
NA	TRBV9	TRBD2	TRBJ2-1	TGTGCCAGCAGCGTATTAGCGGGGGGCAACAATGAGCAGTTCTTC	CASSVLAGGNNEQFF
many	TRBV3-1	NA	TRBJ2-7	TGTGCCAGCAGCCCCTGGGAAGGGGCCAATTTCGAGCAGTACTTC	CASSPWEGANFEQYF
few	TRBV7-2	NA	TRBJ2-5	TGTGCCAGCAGCTTAGGTGGTAGCAGCCGGCAAGAGACCCAGTACTTC	CASSLGGSSRQETQYF
many	TRBV7-3	NA	TRBJ2-3	TGTGCCAGCAGCTCCGGGGCGCGAGGCACAGATACGCAGTATTTT	CASSSGARGTDTQYF
many	TRBV5-1	NA	TRBJ2-7	TGCGCCAGCAGGACAGCCCTCTCCTACGAGCAGTACTTC	CASRTALSYEQYF
many	TRBV12-3/TRBV12-4	NA	TRBJ2-3	TGTGCCAGCAGCCGCACAGGGAATTCAGATACGCAGTATTTT	CASSRTGNSDTQYF
few	TRBV7-9	NA	TRBJ2-6	TGTGCCAGCAGCTTATGGACTGGGGCCAACGTCCTGACTTTC	CASSLWTGANVLTF
many	TRBV7-6	TRBD1	TRBJ1-1	TGTGCCAGCAGCCCAGGGGGCAGGGCTGAAGCTTTCTTT	CASSPGGRAEAFF
many	TRBV5-1	TRBD1	TRBJ1-1	TGCGCCAGCAGTTTACAGGGGACCCTGAACACTGAAGCTTTCTTT	CASSLQGTLNTEAFF
NA	TRBV10-3	NA	TRBJ2-7	TGTGCCATCAGTGAGAACAGGGGAGGCTACGAGCAGTACTTC	CAISENRGGYEQYF
many	TRBV10-3	NA	TRBJ2-3	TGTGCCATCAGTGCGGCCGACAGCACAGATACGCAGTATTTT	CAISAADSTDTQYF
many	TRBV20-1	NA	TRBJ2-1	TGCAGTGCTAGTGGTGGGCGTAATGAGCAGTTCTTC	CSASGGRNEQFF
many	TRBV3-1	NA	TRBJ2-7	TGTGCCAGCAGCCAAGAGGTAGGGGACGAGCAGTACTTC	CASSQEVGDEQYF
many	TRBV5-1	NA	TRBJ1-6	TGCGCCAGCAGCTTGGGTGGGGCCCATTCACCCCTCCACTTT	CASSLGGAHSPLHF
many	TRBV3-1	NA	TRBJ1-4	TGTGCCAGCAGCCAGGTCGGACTTCCTAATGAAAAACTGTTTTTT	CASSQVGLPNEKLFF
many	TRBV5-1	TRBD1	TRBJ2-7	TGCGCCAGCAGCCCGAGAGGGACAGGCTCCTACGAGCAGTACTTC	CASSPRGTGSYEQYF
many	TRBV7-2	TRBD1	TRBJ1-2	TGTGCCAGCAGCCATGACAGGGGGACTAACTATGGCTACACCTTC	CASSHDRGTNYGYTF
many	TRBV7-2	NA	TRBJ1-2	TGTGCCAGCAGCTTAGCGGATCAGGGGACCTATGGCTACACCTTC	CASSLADQGTYGYTF
many	TRBV7-9	NA	TRBJ1-1	TGTGCCAGCAGATTATCCAGGGAAGAGACTGAAGCTTTCTTT	CASRLSREETEAFF
many	TRBV20-1	NA	TRBJ1-1	TGCAGTCCTCGCGCTCCGGACACTGAAGCTTTCTTT	CSPRAPDTEAFF
NA	TRBV7-2	NA	TRBJ2-1	TGTGCCAGCAGTTGGGGGCCCCCCCCGCAGTTCTTC	CASSWGPPPQFF
few	TRBV20-1	TRBD2	TRBJ2-2	TGCAGTGCTAGAGACCATCGCGGGGGGCCGAACACCGGGGAGCTGTTTTTT	CSARDHRGGPNTGELFF
NA	TRBV20-1	NA	TRBJ2-7	TGCAGTGCCCAGGACAGTTCCTACGAGCGGTACTTC	CSAQDSSYERYF
many	TRBV24-1	NA	TRBJ2-1	TGTGCCACCGGGTCCCCAGCAGGCTCCTACAATGAGCAGTTCTTC	CATGSPAGSYNEQFF